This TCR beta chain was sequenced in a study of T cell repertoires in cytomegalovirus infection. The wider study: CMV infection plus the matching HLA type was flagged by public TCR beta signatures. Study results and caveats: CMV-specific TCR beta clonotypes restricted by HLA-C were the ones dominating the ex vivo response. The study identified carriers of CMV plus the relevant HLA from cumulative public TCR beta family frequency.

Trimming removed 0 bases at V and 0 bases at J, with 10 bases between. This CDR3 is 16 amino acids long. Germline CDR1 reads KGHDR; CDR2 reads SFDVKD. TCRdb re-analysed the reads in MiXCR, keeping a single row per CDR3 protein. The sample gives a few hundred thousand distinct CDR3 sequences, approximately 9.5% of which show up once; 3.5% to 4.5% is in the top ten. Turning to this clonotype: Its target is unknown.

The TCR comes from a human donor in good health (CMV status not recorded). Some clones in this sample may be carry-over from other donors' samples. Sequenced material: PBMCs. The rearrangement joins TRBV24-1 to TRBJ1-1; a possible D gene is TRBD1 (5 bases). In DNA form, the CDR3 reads TGTGCCACCAGTGATTTGCACAGGACCATGAACACTGAAGCTTTCTTT. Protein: CATSDLHRTMNTEAFF.